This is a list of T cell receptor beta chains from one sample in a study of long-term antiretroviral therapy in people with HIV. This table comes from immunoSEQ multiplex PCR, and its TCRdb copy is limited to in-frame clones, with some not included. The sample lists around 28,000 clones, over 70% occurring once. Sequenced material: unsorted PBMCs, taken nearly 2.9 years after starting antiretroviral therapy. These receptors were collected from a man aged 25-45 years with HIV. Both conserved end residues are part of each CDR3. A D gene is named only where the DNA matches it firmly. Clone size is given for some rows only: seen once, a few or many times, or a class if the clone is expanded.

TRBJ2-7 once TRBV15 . CATSPDTLTHYEQYF TGTGCCACCAGCCCCGATACATTAACCCACTACGAGCAGTACTTC
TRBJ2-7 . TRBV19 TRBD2 CASSRRTSSHEQYF TGTGCCAGTAGTAGACGGACTAGCTCCCACGAGCAGTACTTC
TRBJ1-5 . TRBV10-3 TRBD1 CAAALDRVGQPQHF TGTGCCGCCGCGCTAGACAGGGTAGGGCAGCCCCAGCATTTT
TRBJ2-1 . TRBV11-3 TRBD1 CASSLGVGQGGDEQFF TGTGCCAGCAGCTTAGGAGTAGGACAGGGCGGCGATGAGCAGTTCTTC
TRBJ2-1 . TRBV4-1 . CASSQEGTGISYNEQFF TGCGCCAGCAGCCAAGAGGGAACAGGGATCTCCTACAATGAGCAGTTCTTC
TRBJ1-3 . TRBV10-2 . CASSESGTAPAIYF TGCGCCAGCAGTGAGTCGGGCACGGCGCCCGCCATATATTTT
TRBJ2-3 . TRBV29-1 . CSVDSRGPDTQYF TGCAGCGTTGATAGTAGGGGTCCAGATACGCAGTATTTT
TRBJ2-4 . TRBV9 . CASSETPGGNIQYF TGTGCCAGCAGCGAGACCCCCGGGGGAAACATTCAGTACTTC
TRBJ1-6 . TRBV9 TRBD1 CASSVGRGLGYSPLHF TGTGCCAGCAGCGTCGGCAGGGGGCTAGGTTATTCACCCCTCCACTTT
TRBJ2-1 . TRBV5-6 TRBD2 CASSLTSGQSGFF TGTGCCAGCAGCTTGACTAGCGGGCAAAGTGGGTTCTTC
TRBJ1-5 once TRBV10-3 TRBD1 CAISQGDSNQPQHF TGTGCCATCAGCCAGGGGGATAGCAATCAGCCCCAGCATTTT
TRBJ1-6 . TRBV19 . CASSPRTADNSPLHF TGTGCCAGTAGTCCCCGGACAGCCGATAATTCACCCCTCCACTTT
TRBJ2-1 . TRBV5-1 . CASSLLFQGPGGHNEQFF TGCGCCAGCAGCCTCCTTTTTCAGGGACCAGGCGGGCACAATGAGCAGTTCTTC
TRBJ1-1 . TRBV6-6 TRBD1 CASSYSGAGGTEAFF TGTGCCAGCAGTTACTCGGGGGCAGGGGGCACTGAAGCTTTCTTT
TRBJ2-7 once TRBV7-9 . CASSDRSSYEQYF TGTGCCAGCAGCGACAGGAGCTCCTACGAGCAGTACTTC
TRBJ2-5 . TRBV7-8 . CASSPQETQYF TGTGCCAGCAGTCCCCAAGAGACCCAGTACTTC
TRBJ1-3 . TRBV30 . CAWKTGNTIYF TGTGCCTGGAAAACGGGTAACACCATATATTTT
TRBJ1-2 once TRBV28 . CASSLDRKDYGYTF TGTGCCAGCAGTTTAGACAGGAAAGACTATGGCTACACCTTC
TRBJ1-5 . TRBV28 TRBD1 CASSLWAGQGGNQPQHF TGTGCCAGCAGTTTATGGGCGGGACAGGGGGGCAATCAGCCCCAGCATTTT